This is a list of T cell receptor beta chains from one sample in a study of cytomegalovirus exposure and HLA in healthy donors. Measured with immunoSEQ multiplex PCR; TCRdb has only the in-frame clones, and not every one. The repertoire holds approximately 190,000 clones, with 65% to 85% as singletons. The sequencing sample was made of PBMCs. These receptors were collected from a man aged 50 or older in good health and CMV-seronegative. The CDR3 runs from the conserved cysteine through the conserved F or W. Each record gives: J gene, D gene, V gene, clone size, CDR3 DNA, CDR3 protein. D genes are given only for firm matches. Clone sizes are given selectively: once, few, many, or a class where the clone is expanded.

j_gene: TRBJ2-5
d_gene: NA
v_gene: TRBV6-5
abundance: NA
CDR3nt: TGTGCCAGCAGTGCAGGGATTAAAGAGACCCAGTACTTC
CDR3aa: CASSAGIKETQYF

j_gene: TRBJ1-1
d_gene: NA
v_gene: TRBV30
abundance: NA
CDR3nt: TGTGCCTGGAGTCTGTCAACGGGGACTGAAGCTTTCTTT
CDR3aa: CAWSLSTGTEAFF

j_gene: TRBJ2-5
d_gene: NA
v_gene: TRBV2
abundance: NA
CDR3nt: TGTGCCAGCAGTGAAGGCGTGCGGGAGACCCAGTACTTC
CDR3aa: CASSEGVRETQYF

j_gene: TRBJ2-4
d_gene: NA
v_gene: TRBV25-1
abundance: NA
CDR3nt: TGTGCCAGCAGTGGTCGAAAAGGGGCAGGGGGGAGAGACATTCAGTACTTC
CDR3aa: CASSGRKGAGGRDIQYF

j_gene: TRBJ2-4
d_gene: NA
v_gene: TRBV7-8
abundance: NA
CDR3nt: TGTGCCAGCAGCTTAGGGCCCCCATCCAAAAACATTCAGTACTTC
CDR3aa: CASSLGPPSKNIQYF

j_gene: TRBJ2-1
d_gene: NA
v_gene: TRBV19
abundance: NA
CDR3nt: TGTGCCACCGAAGGGGGAAATGTAGCCAATGAGCAGTTCTTC
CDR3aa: CATEGGNVANEQFF

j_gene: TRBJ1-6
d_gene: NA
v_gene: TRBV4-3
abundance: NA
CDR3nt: TGCGCCAGCAGCCAATCACCAGGGGATCGTTCACCCCTCCACTTT
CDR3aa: CASSQSPGDRSPLHF

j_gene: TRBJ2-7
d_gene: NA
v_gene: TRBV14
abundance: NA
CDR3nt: TGTGCCAGCAGCCCGTCTTTAATACACCACACCTACGAGCAGTACTTC
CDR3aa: CASSPSLIHHTYEQYF

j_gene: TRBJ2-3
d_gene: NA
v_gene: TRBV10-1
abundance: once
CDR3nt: TGCGCCAGCAGTGATACAGGGTCCACAGATACGCAGTATTTT
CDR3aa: CASSDTGSTDTQYF

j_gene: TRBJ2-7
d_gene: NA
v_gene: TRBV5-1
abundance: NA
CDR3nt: TGCGCCAGCAGCTTGGAGGGGGGGAGCTCCTACGAGCAGTACTTC
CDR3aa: CASSLEGGSSYEQYF

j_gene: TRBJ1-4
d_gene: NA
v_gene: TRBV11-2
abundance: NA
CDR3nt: TGTGCCAGCAGCTGGGTGGGGGGTAATGAAAAACTGTTTTTT
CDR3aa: CASSWVGGNEKLFF

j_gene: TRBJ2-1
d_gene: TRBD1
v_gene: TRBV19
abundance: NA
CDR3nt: TGTGCCAGTAGTATATTCGCGGGACAGGGTAAAGTCAATGAGCAGTTCTTC
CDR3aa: CASSIFAGQGKVNEQFF

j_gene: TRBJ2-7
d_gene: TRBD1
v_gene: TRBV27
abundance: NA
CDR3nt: TGTGCCAGCCGAGAAGGGACAGGGACCTACGAGCAGTACTTC
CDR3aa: CASREGTGTYEQYF

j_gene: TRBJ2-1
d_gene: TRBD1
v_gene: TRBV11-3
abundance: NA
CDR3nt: TGTGCCAGCAGCTTTGGGACAGCCTCCTACAATGAGCAGTTCTTC
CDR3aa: CASSFGTASYNEQFF

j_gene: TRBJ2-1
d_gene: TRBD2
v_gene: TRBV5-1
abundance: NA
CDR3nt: TGCGCCAGCAGCTTGGCGAGGACTAGCGGGGGGAATGAGCAGTTCTTC
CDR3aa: CASSLARTSGGNEQFF

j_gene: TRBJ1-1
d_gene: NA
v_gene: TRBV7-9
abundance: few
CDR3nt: TGTGCCAGCAGCCATGGGGGGATTGAAGCTTTCTTT
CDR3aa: CASSHGGIEAFF

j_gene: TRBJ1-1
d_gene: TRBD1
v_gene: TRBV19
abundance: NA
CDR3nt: TGTGCCAGTAGTAGGAGGACAGGGGGCGTGGGCACTGAAGCTTTCTTT
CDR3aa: CASSRRTGGVGTEAFF

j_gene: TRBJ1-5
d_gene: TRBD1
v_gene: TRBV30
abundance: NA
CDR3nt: TGTGCCTGGAGTGTGGGGCAGGGTGGGGGACAGGCAGGCAATCAGCCCCAGCATTTT
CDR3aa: CAWSVGQGGGQAGNQPQHF

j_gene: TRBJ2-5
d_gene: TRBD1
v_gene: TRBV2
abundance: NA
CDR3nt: TGTGCCAGCAATTACAGGGGGAAAGAGACCCAGTACTTC
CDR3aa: CASNYRGKETQYF

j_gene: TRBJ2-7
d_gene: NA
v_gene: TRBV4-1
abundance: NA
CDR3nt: TGCGCCAGCAGCCACCAGACAGAAGACTACGAGCAGTACTTC
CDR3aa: CASSHQTEDYEQYF

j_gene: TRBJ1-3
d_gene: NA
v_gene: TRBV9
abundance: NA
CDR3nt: TGTGCCAGCAAGAGCTCTGGAAACACCATATATTTT
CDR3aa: CASKSSGNTIYF

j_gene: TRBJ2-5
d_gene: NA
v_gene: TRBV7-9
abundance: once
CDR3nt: TGTGCCAGCAGCCCCCAGGTGCTCGGAGAGACCCAGTACTTC
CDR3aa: CASSPQVLGETQYF

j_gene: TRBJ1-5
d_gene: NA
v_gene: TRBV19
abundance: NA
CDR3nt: TGTGCCAGTAGTATAGATGGGGACTTCGGGACCTCGAGATGGAATCAGCCCCAGCATTTT
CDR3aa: CASSIDGDFGTSRWNQPQHF

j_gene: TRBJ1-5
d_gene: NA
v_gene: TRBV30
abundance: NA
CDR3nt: TGTGCCTGGAGTTTTTCAAATCAGCCCCAGCATTTT
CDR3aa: CAWSFSNQPQHF

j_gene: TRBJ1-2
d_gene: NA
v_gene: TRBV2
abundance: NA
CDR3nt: TGTGCCAGCAGTGCAATAGGGCAGGGGTCAAATGGCTACACCTTC
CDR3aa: CASSAIGQGSNGYTF

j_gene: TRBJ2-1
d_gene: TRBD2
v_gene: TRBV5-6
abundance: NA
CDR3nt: TGTGCCAGCAGCCGAATAGCGGGGGGAGTCGTATATGAGCAGTTCTTC
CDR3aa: CASSRIAGGVVYEQFF

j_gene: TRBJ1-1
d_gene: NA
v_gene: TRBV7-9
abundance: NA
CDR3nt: TGTTCCAGCAGCTTAGATGGGGCCACTGAAGCTTTCTTT
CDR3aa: CSSSLDGATEAFF

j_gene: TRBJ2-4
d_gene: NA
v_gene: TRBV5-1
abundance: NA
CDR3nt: TGCGCCAGCAGCTCCTTAAACATTCAGTACTTC
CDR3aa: CASSSLNIQYF

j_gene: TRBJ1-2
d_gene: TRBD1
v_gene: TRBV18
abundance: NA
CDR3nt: TGTGCCAGCTCACCACCGGGACAGGGTAAAACGGACTATGGCTACACCTTC
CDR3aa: CASSPPGQGKTDYGYTF

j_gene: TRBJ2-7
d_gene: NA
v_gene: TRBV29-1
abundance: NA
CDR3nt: TGCAGCGTTGTCTACGGGGGTGCCTACGAGCAGTACTTC
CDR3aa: CSVVYGGAYEQYF

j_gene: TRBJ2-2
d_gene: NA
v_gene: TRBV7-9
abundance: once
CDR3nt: TGTGCCAGCAGCCGGGCCGGACAGCGCCCCGGGGAGCTGTTTTTT
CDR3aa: CASSRAGQRPGELFF

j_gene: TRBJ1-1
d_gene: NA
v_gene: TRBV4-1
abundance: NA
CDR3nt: TGCGCCAGCAGCCAAGATTCCAGGTATGCGAACACTGAAGCTTTCTTT
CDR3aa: CASSQDSRYANTEAFF

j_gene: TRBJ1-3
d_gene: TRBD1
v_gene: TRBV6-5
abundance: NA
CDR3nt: TGTGCCAGCCGACTGGGACAGACTTCTGGAAACACCATATATTTT
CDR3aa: CASRLGQTSGNTIYF

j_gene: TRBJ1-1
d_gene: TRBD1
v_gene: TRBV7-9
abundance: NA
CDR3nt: TGTGCCAGCAGCTCCCGGGACAGGGGTCGTTCCCCTGAAGCTTTCTTT
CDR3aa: CASSSRDRGRSPEAFF

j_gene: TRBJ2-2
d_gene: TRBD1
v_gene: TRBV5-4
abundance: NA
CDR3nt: TGTGCCAGCAGTTCGGGACAGGGGACCGGGGAGCTGTTTTTT
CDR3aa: CASSSGQGTGELFF

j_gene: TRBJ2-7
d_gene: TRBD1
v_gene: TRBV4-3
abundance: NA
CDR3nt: TGCGCCAGCAGCCAATTGGACAGGGGAGTCGAGCAGTACTTC
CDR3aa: CASSQLDRGVEQYF

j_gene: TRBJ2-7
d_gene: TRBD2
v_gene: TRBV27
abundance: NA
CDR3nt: TGTGCCAGCATGCCTGGACTAGCGGGGGCGATCTCCTACGAGCAGTACTTC
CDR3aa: CASMPGLAGAISYEQYF

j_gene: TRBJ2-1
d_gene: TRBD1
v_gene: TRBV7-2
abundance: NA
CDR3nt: TGTGCCAGCAGCCCCCCCCCGTCCAGGGGGCGTCGGTCCCTCAATGAGCAGTTCTTC
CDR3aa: CASSPPPSRGRRSLNEQFF

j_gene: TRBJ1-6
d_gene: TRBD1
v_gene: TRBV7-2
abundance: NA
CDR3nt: TGTGCCAGCAGCCCAACAGGGGGGGGTTCACCCCTCCACTTT
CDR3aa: CASSPTGGGSPLHF

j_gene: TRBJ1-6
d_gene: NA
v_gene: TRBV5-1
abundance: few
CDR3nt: TGCGCCAGCAGCTTGTCTGGGCCGAAGTATAATTCACCCCTCCACTTT
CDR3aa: CASSLSGPKYNSPLHF

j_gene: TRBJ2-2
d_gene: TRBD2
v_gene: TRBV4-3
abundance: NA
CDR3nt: TGCGCCAGCAGCCAAGATTGGGGGGGGGTCCACGCGAACACCGGGGAGCTGTTTTTT
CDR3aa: CASSQDWGGVHANTGELFF

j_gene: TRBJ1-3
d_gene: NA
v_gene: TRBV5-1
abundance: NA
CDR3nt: TGCGCCAGCAGCGCGAACTGGGCAGGGGCTGGAAACACCATATATTTT
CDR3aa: CASSANWAGAGNTIYF

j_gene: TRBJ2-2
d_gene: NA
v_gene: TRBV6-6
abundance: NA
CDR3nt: TGTGCCAGCAGTGGACGGGGTGCCGCCGGGGAGCTGTTTTTT
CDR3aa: CASSGRGAAGELFF

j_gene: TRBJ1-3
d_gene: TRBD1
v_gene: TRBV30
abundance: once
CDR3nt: TGTGCCTGGGGAGAGCCCAGGGGGACCATATATTTT
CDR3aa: CAWGEPRGTIYF

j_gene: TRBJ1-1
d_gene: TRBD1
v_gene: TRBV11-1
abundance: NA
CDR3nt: TGTGCCAGCCGCCAGGGACAGGGCACTGAAGCTTTCTTT
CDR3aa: CASRQGQGTEAFF

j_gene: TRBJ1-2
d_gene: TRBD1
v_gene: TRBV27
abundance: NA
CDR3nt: TGTGCCAGCAGCCTGACAGGGGCTAACTATGGCTACACCTTC
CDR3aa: CASSLTGANYGYTF

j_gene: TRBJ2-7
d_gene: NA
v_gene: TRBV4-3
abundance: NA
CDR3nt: TGCGCCAGCAGCCAAGATGGCGGGTACGAGCAGTACTTC
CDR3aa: CASSQDGGYEQYF

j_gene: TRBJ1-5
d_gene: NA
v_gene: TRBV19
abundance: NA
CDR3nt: TGTGCCAGTAGTCCGGACAGTACCAATCAGCCCCAGCATTTT
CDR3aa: CASSPDSTNQPQHF

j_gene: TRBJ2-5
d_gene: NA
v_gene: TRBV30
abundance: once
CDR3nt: TGTGCCTGGAGGCAGACAGGAGCACAAGAGACCCAGTACTTC
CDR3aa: CAWRQTGAQETQYF

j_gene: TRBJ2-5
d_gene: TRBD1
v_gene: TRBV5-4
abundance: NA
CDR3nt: TGTGCCAGCAGCTTGGTGGACAGGGAAGAGACCCAGTACTTC
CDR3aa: CASSLVDREETQYF

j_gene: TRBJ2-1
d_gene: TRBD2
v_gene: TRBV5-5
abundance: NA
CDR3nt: TGTGCCAGCAGCTCACTATTTTGGACTAGCGGGGCAGACAATGAGCAGTTCTTC
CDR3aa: CASSSLFWTSGADNEQFF

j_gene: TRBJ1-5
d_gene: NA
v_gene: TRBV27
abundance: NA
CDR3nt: TGTGCCAGCTTAGGGAGTCAGCCCCAGCATTTT
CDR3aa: CASLGSQPQHF

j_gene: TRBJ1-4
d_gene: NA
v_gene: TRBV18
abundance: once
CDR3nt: TGTGCCAGCTCACAAGCGGGAGGGCCTGGCGAAAAACTGTTTTTT
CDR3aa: CASSQAGGPGEKLFF

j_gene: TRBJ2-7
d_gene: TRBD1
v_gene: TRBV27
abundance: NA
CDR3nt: TGTGCCAGCAGTTTCAGGGGGTCGAGGGAGCAGTACTTC
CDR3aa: CASSFRGSREQYF